The entry that follows covers one TCR beta chain sequence. The antigen remains unidentified. Healthy bone marrow donors made up the cohort. The data derive from a study of cytomegalovirus exposure and HLA in healthy donors. Study results and caveats: The dataset shows that most TCR sequences were rare, while some public TCRs occurred in many donors.

13 Jbeta primers and 60 Vbeta primers were used for the PCR. Clones were read by immunoSEQ multiplex PCR, and TCRdb kept only the in-frame ones, dropping some. This sample has about 130,000 clones, with 70% to 85% found just once. This receptor was identified in a male donor in good health and CMV-seropositive. What was sequenced was PBMCs.

CDR3: CASSDRDRDPYEQYF. The CDR3 DNA follows: TGTGCCAGCAGTGACCGGGACAGGGACCCCTACGAGCAGTACTTC. V is TRBV5-8 and J is TRBJ2-7, with TRBD1 matching 9 bases. The CDR3 loop spans 15 amino acids. The junction had 8 bases not matched to a gene; V was cut back by 5 bases and J by 2 bases. The V gene's germline CDR1 is SGHTS and CDR2 YDEGEE.